A single sample is the source of the 23 T cell receptor beta chains below, sequenced in a study of cytomegalovirus exposure and HLA in healthy donors. PCR was performed using 60 Vbeta and 13 Jbeta primers. Method: immunoSEQ multiplex PCR; TCRdb's copy keeps in-frame clones and lacks some. The sample yields about 180,000 clones, just over 75% seen once. Sequencing was performed on PBMCs. Source of these receptors: a man between 18 and 29 years old in good health and CMV-seronegative.

This clone has a handful of counts. The chain carries TRBV19 and TRBJ1-1; 10 bases fit TRBD1. V was clipped by 7 bases and J by 7 bases; unmatched bases: 9. Germline CDR1 is LNHDA and CDR2 is SQIVND (reference sequence). CDR3 length equals 14 residues. CDR3 sequence reads: CASTQSRDRGEAFF. For the CDR3, the DNA is TGTGCCAGTACCCAGTCCCGGGACAGGGGTGAAGCTTTCTTT. The entire variable domain, with the rest obtained from reference TRBV19 and TRBJ1-1, is as follows: DGGITQSPKYLFRKEGQNVTLSCEQNLNHDAMYWYRQDPGQGLRLIYYSQIVNDFQKGDIAEGYSVSREKKESFPLTVTSAQKNPTAFYLCASTQSRDRGEAFFGQGTRLTVV.

V and J are TRBV5-4 and TRBJ2-7; 10 bases match TRBD1. The ends lost 5 bases at V and 6 bases at J; junction bases unmatched: 8. Germline CDR1 is SGHNT and CDR2 is YYREEE (reference sequence). The CDR3 extends over 14 amino acids. Here the CDR3 DNA reads TGTGCCAGCAGTCCCGGGACAGGGGCCCGCGAGCAGTACTTC. Translation gives CASSPGTGAREQYF. Full variable domain (rest looked up from reference TRBV5-4 and TRBJ2-7): ETGVTQSPTHLIKTRGQQVTLRCSSQSGHNTVSWYQQALGQGPQFIFQYYREEENGRGNFPPRFSGLQFPNYSSELNVNALELDDSALYLCASSPGTGAREQYFGPGTRLTVT.

This clone was seen a few times. The chain employs TRBV7-8 and TRBJ2-5; D possibly corresponds to TRBD1 (6 bases). V was shortened by 3 bases and J by 7 bases, with 12 bases between the two germline ends. The germline V gene has CDR1 SGHVS and CDR2 FQNEAQ. This CDR3 has 13 amino acids. The CDR3 region has the DNA TGTGCCAGCAGCTTTCAGGGGTCTGCGACCCAGTACTTC. Its translation is CASSFQGSATQYF. The whole variable domain, remainder taken from reference TRBV7-8 and TRBJ2-5, is GAGVSQSPRYKVAKRGQDVALRCDPISGHVSLFWYQQALGQGPEFLTYFQNEAQLDKSGLPSDRFFAERPEGSVSTLKIQRTQQEDSAVYLCASSFQGSATQYFGPGTRLLVL.

This clone was picked up a small number of times. Here the CDR3 reads CASGDRVSPLHF. CDR3 bases: TGTGCCAGCGGGGACAGGGTTTCACCCCTCCACTTT. This chain uses TRBV6-1 with TRBJ1-6; 9 bases are shared with TRBD1. The CDR3 sequence is 12 residues long. Germline lookup yields CDR1 MNHNS and CDR2 SASEGT. After removal of 8 bases from V and 9 bases from J, the junction contained 2 bases not matched to a gene.

V and J are TRBV29-1 and TRBJ1-3, with TRBD1 as a possible D gene (5 bases). This CDR3 spans 15 amino acids. V lost 6 bases and J lost 3, with 18 bases in between. Germline CDR1 is SQVTM and CDR2 is ANQGSEA. CDR3 sequence (DNA): TGCAGCGTCGCTCCCCGCATAGGGGATGGAAACACCATATATTTT. It codes for CSVAPRIGDGNTIYF.

The rearrangement joins TRBV5-4 to TRBJ2-5; D call uncertain. Per germline, CDR1 SGHNT and CDR2 YYREEE (reference sequence). The CDR3 extends over 12 amino acids. V shed 1 base and J shed 2 bases, with 3 bases lying between them. For the CDR3, the DNA is TGTGCCAGCAGCTTGCCTCAAGAGACCCAGTACTTC. Its translation is CASSLPQETQYF.

This chain connects TRBV28 to TRBJ1-5; tentative D call: TRBD1 (6 bases). V gave up 6 bases and J gave up 7 bases, with 19 bases separating them. CDR1 and CDR2 from the germline V gene are MDHEN and SYDVKM. The CDR3 is 15 amino acids. This CDR3 is CASSLRGAAHQPQHF. The CDR3 nucleotides read TGTGCCAGCAGCCTCCGGGGGGCAGCTCACCAGCCCCAGCATTTT.

This clone was picked up a small number of times. The chain links TRBV7-6 to TRBJ1-1, with D unclear. Per the germline V gene, CDR1 is SGHVS and CDR2 is FNYEAQ. This CDR3 has 13 amino acids. V gave up 8 bases and J gave up 0 bases, with 10 bases separating them. This chain's CDR3 is CASGAIVNTEAFF. The CDR3 coding sequence is TGTGCCAGCGGAGCCATCGTGAACACTGAAGCTTTCTTT.

The chain recombines TRBV11-2 with TRBJ2-3; D ambiguous. Trimming stripped 6 bases from V and 8 bases from J, with 9 bases between. Germline CDR1 SGHAT, CDR2 FQNNGV. This CDR3 spans 11 amino acids. DNA for the CDR3: TGTGCCAGCAGTCCATCGGGTACGCAGTATTTT. It encodes CASSPSGTQYF.

The chain carries TRBV30 and TRBJ1-6; D uncertain. The ends were cut back, 2 bases at V and 9 bases at J, with 5 bases in the middle. The CDR3 totals 11 residues. Germline lookup yields CDR1 GTSNPN and CDR2 SVGIG (reference sequence). This chain's CDR3 is CAWSSSSPLHF. In nucleotides, the CDR3 is TGTGCCTGGAGTTCCTCTTCACCCCTCCACTTT. The full variable domain, rest sourced from reference TRBV30 and TRBJ1-6, is SQTIHQWPATLVQPVGSPLSLECTVEGTSNPNLYWYRQAAGRGLQLLFYSVGIGQISSEVPQNLSASRPQDRQFILSSKKLLLSDSGFYLCAWSSSSPLHFGNGTRLTVT.

CDR3 DNA sequence: TGTGCCAGCAGTGAGGGACAGGGGTCCGGCACTGAAGCTTTCTTT. Its translation is CASSEGQGSGTEAFF. The rearrangement links TRBV2 to TRBJ1-1; 10 bases are shared with TRBD1. The germline CDR1 and CDR2 sequences are SNHLY and FYNNEI. V lost 3 bases and J lost 4; bases outside the gene matches: 5. The CDR3 has 15 amino acids.

The rearrangement uses TRBV4-3 and TRBJ1-2; the match to TRBD1 covers 10 bases. Unmatched junction bases numbered 20, after V lost 2 bases and J lost 8 bases. CDR3 length: 19 residues. Germline V gives CDR1 LGHNA, CDR2 YSLEER. The CDR3 loop is CASSQQTTGTGVPGGGYTF. As DNA, the CDR3 is TGCGCCAGCAGCCAACAAACCACCGGGACAGGGGTCCCCGGTGGCGGCTACACCTTC.

The table lists this clone with a few counts. This rearrangement joins TRBV5-4 to TRBJ1-1; 7 positions match TRBD1. The CDR3 runs 16 residues. The germline V gene encodes CDR1 SGHNT and CDR2 YYREEE (reference sequence). J lost 1 base, V lost 0 bases, and 6 bases had no gene match. The CDR3 sequence: CASSLAAGGRNTEAFF. CDR3 bases: TGTGCCAGCAGCTTGGCAGCAGGGGGTCGGAACACTGAAGCTTTCTTT.

Remarks on this clone: The CDR3 does not close with the conserved phenylalanine or tryptophan, likely indicating a read error. The gene calls are TRBV29-1 and TRBJ1-6, with 7 bases lining up with TRBD1. CDR1 is SQVTM, CDR2 ANQGSEA, per germline. The CDR3 consists of 13 residues. CDR3 loop: CIYRGIYNSPLHL. CDR3 coding DNA: TGCATCTACAGGGGTATCTATAATTCACCCCTCCACCTT.

In its sample, this clone was seen a few times. This chain connects TRBV7-2 to TRBJ1-1; D not certain. The CDR3 has 13 residues. The V end was cut by 3 bases, the J end by 5 bases, with 10 bases between. The germline CDR1 and CDR2 sequences are SGHTA and FQGNSA. In DNA form, the CDR3 reads TGTGCCAGCAGCTTTGAGGCGTATACTGAAGCTTTCTTT. Translation gives CASSFEAYTEAFF.

This clone is a singleton in its sample. The chain links TRBV11-2 to TRBJ2-2, with 10 bases aligning to TRBD2. The CDR3 sequence is 18 residues long. Per germline, CDR1 SGHAT and CDR2 FQNNGV. Germline trimming cut 4 bases from V and 4 bases from J; bases unmatched to any gene: 12. The CDR3 sequence is CASSSPSGSMVGTGELFF. The CDR3 nucleotides are TGTGCCAGCAGCTCCCCTAGCGGGAGTATGGTCGGCACCGGGGAGCTGTTTTTT.

V usage is TRBV19 and J usage is TRBJ2-7; 11 bases agree with TRBD1. V was clipped by 4 bases and J by 5 bases; unmatched bases: 4. This CDR3 spans 14 amino acids. Germline V gene lookup returns CDR1 LNHDA and CDR2 SQIVND (reference sequence). CDR3 nucleotides: TGTGCCAGTAGTAACCGGGACAGGGGGGACGAGCAGTACTTC. This codes for CASSNRDRGDEQYF.

The chain employs TRBV7-8 and TRBJ1-1; D possibly corresponds to TRBD1 (6 bases). The germline V gene has CDR1 SGHVS and CDR2 FQNEAQ. CDR3 size: 12 residues. With 5 bases removed from V and 6 bases from J, the gap between germline ends came to 10 bases. The DNA of the CDR3 is TGTGCCAGCAGCGTCAGGGGATCTGAAGCTTTCTTT. It encodes CASSVRGSEAFF.

CDR3 in DNA: TGTGCCAGCTCACCGACGACAGGGGTCGGCACCATATATTTT. This translates into CASSPTTGVGTIYF. V and J are TRBV18 and TRBJ1-3, with TRBD1 matching 8 bases. The CDR3 is 14 amino acids. CDR1 is KGHSH, CDR2 LQKENI, per germline. The V and J ends lost 3 bases and 9 bases, in that order; junction bases with no gene match: 7. Complete variable domain (other parts from reference TRBV18 and TRBJ1-3): NAGVMQNPRHLVRRRGQEARLRCSPMKGHSHVYWYRQLPEEGLKFMVYLQKENIIDESGMPKERFSAEFPKEGPSILRIQQVVRGDSAAYFCASSPTTGVGTIYFGEGSWLTVV.

This rearrangement joins TRBV29-1 to TRBJ2-4, with a tentative D call TRBD1 (6 bases). CDR3 length: 13 amino acids. Trimming removed 7 bases from V and 1 base from J, with 11 bases in between. CDR1 and CDR2 (germline): SQVTM, ANQGSEA. For the CDR3, the DNA is TGCAGCGCTTTACAGGGCGCCAAAAACATTCAGTACTTC. It yields the protein CSALQGAKNIQYF.

The chain couples TRBV7-2 to TRBJ2-7, with a tentative D call TRBD1 (6 bases). Germline-derived CDR1 and CDR2 are SGHTA and FQGNSA. The CDR3 loop spans 13 amino acids. Trimming removed 1 base from V and 5 bases from J, with 9 bases in between. The CDR3 loop reads CASSLEQGNEQYF. DNA of the CDR3: TGTGCCAGCAGCTTAGAACAGGGTAACGAGCAGTACTTC. Full variable domain (missing parts from reference TRBV7-2 and TRBJ2-7): GAGVSQSPSNKVTEKGKDVELRCDPISGHTALYWYRQSLGQGLEFLIYFQGNSAPDKSGLPSDRFSAERTGGSVSTLTIQRTQQEDSAVYLCASSLEQGNEQYFGPGTRLTVT.

In regard to this clone: Compared with germline, one end of the junction differs, possibly owing to a read error. The chain recombines TRBV7-2 with TRBJ2-3, with a tentative D call TRBD2 (5 bases). This CDR3 spans 15 amino acids. Germline CDR1 reads SGHTA; CDR2 reads FQGNSA. The CDR3 reads CANSSPADPRDTQYF. The CDR3 coding sequence is TGTGCCAACAGCTCCCCAGCGGACCCAAGGGATACGCAGTATTTT.

The chain is built from TRBV2 and TRBJ2-7; 10 nucleotides align to TRBD2. Germline V lookup: CDR1 SNHLY, CDR2 FYNNEI. The CDR3 runs to 13 residues. The J segment lost 3 bases and the V segment lost 6 bases, leaving 2 bases of the junction unmatched. The CDR3: CASREREGYEQYF. The CDR3 region has the DNA TGTGCCAGCAGGGAGCGGGAGGGCTACGAGCAGTACTTC.